The 12 T cell receptor beta chains given below trace back to one sample, sequenced in a study of T cell responses to AZD1222 COVID-19 vaccine. Profiled with immunoSEQ multiplex PCR; TCRdb holds only in-frame clones, not every one. The data hold nearly 200,000 clones, with 85% to 95% observed a single time. The sample here was peripheral blood, taken 28 days after the second AZD1222 dose. These receptors were obtained from an adult who received the AZD1222 COVID-19 vaccine.

The chain has TRBV10-3 and TRBJ1-5; D unclear. CDR1 and CDR2 from the germline V gene are ENHRY and SYGVKD. The CDR3 has 14 amino acids. The V gene lost 0 bases and the J gene lost 8 bases, with 11 bases spanning the gap. The CDR3 is CAISESRESEPQHF. The CDR3 DNA follows: TGTGCCATCAGTGAGTCGAGGGAGTCTGAGCCCCAGCATTTT.

For this clone: Other DNA sequences in this specimen translate into the identical CDR3. The chain combines TRBV18 with TRBJ1-4; D not certain. Per germline, CDR1 KGHSH and CDR2 LQKENI. The V gene lost 0 bases and the J gene lost 0 bases, with 5 bases spanning the gap. The CDR3 extends over 15 amino acids. The CDR3 DNA sequence: TGTGCCAGCTCACCACCTATAGCAACTAATGAAAAACTGTTTTTT. Its protein is CASSPPIATNEKLFF.

The chain links TRBV6-1 to TRBJ1-6; D call uncertain. CDR1 and CDR2 (germline): MNHNS, SASEGT. The CDR3 is made up of 13 amino acids. V was shortened by 1 base and J by 9 bases, with 7 bases between the two germline ends. CDR3 in DNA: TGTGCCAGCAGTGAAGACGACCGTTCACCCCTCCACTTT. This codes for CASSEDDRSPLHF.

This sequence joins TRBV10-3 and TRBJ1-1, with a possible D match to TRBD1 (5 bases). The germline gives CDR1 ENHRY, CDR2 SYGVKD. V was pared by 7 bases and J by 0 bases, with 12 bases between. The CDR3 loop spans 14 amino acids. CDR3 protein: CAITATEMNTEAFF. The CDR3 DNA sequence: TGTGCCATCACCGCGACAGAAATGAACACTGAAGCTTTCTTT.

The gene calls are TRBV6-6 and TRBJ1-5; the D gene is possibly TRBD1 (6 bases). The ends were cut back, 5 bases at V and 9 bases at J, with 29 bases in the middle. Germline CDR1 MNHNY, CDR2 SVGAGI (reference sequence). This CDR3 contains 18 residues. Here the CDR3 reads CASSPSRFGGPTDRPQHF. In DNA form, the CDR3 reads TGTGCCAGCAGTCCCTCACGGTTTGGGGGCCCAACTGATCGGCCCCAGCATTTT.

The V and J genes are TRBV28 and TRBJ1-2; D unresolved. CDR1 is MDHEN and CDR2 is SYDVKM in the germline V gene. Trimming took off 6 bases at V and 0 bases at J, with 8 bases between the two ends. This CDR3 comprises 13 residues. DNA for the CDR3: TGTGCCAGCAGCCGCGCCCCTAACTATGGCTACACCTTC. Its protein is CASSRAPNYGYTF.

CDR3 sequence: CASSIHGRDSNQPQHF. The CDR3 DNA follows: TGTGCCAGTAGTATACACGGCAGGGATAGCAATCAGCCCCAGCATTTT. The chain joins TRBV19 to TRBJ1-5; tentative D call: TRBD1 (5 bases). V was trimmed by 2 bases and J by 0 bases, leaving 11 bases between them. The CDR3 contains 16 residues. CDR1 and CDR2 from the germline V gene are LNHDA and SQIVND (reference sequence).

The rearrangement links TRBV7-6 to TRBJ1-1; perhaps TRBD1 as D (5 bases). The CDR3 runs 17 residues. Trimming left V 2 bases short and J 4 bases short, with 20 bases between. CDR1 and CDR2 from the germline V gene are SGHVS and FNYEAQ. CDR3 sequence: CASSLRPGTRVGTEAFF. DNA for the CDR3: TGTGCCAGCAGCTTAAGGCCTGGGACCAGGGTGGGCACTGAAGCTTTCTTT.

V gene TRBV5-1 combines with J gene TRBJ2-7; possibly TRBD2 for D (5 bases). Germline V gene data show CDR1 as SGHRS and CDR2 as YFSETQ. V was clipped by 2 bases and J by 0 bases, with 12 bases between them. This CDR3 region has 15 residues. The CDR3 nucleotides are TGCGCCAGCAGCTTCAGCCCGGGGAGCTCCTACGAGCAGTACTTC. Translated: CASSFSPGSSYEQYF. Full variable domain (outside the CDR3, taken from reference TRBV5-1 and TRBJ2-7): KAGVTQTPRYLIKTRGQQVTLSCSPISGHRSVSWYQQTPGQGLQFLFEYFSETQRNKGNFPGRFSGRQFSNSRSEMNVSTLELGDSALYLCASSFSPGSSYEQYFGPGTRLTVT.

The rearrangement uses TRBV12-3 or TRBV12-4 and TRBJ1-5; no firm D call. There are 13 residues in the CDR3. The V gene lost 4 bases and the J gene lost 3 bases, with 7 bases spanning the gap. DNA of the CDR3: TGTGCCAGCAGTTCATTTCCCAATCAGCCCCAGCATTTT. Residues: CASSSFPNQPQHF.

The chain couples TRBV28 to TRBJ2-7; D is ambiguous. CDR1 MDHEN and CDR2 SYDVKM come from the germline V gene. V was pared by 6 bases and J by 3 bases, with 15 bases between. The CDR3 sequence is 14 residues long. The CDR3 loop reads CASRGPGGIYEQYF. CDR3 bases: TGTGCCAGCAGGGGCCCCGGTGGGATCTACGAGCAGTACTTC.

This clone was counted a single time. In DNA, the CDR3 is TGTGCCAGCAGTCGAGGGGGTTTCGGTGGCTACACCTTC. Translated, it gives CASSRGGFGGYTF. The chain uses TRBV27 and TRBJ1-2, with a weak D call TRBD1 (6 bases). V dropped 5 bases and J dropped 7 bases, with 14 bases sitting between them. The CDR3 runs 13 residues. Germline-derived CDR1 and CDR2 are MNHEY and SMNVEV (reference sequence).